This entry concerns a single TCR beta chain. Its antigen is not known. Positive CCR7 selection of CD45RO-negative cells yielded the naive CD8 cells, and terminally differentiated effector memory CD45RA+ cells were excluded. V lost 3 bases and J lost 2; bases outside the gene matches: 10. The CDR3 consists of 16 residues. Germline CDR1 is SGDLS and CDR2 is YYNGEE. Some clones are missing from TCRdb's copy, which holds only in-frame ones; the method was immunoSEQ multiplex PCR. Of 1.5 million to 2.5 million clones listed, roughly 95% are singletons. The data were obtained in a study of shared clonotypes between healthy human individuals. About the study: The study enrolled a couple of women and three men aged 18 to 49. Per donor, CD8 memory used one plate, CD8 naive used two, CD4 memory used three and CD4 naive used three.

Overall study results and limits: Relative to memory subsets, naive subsets generally showed larger estimated richness. Sequencing depth was expected to influence donor clonotype sharing.

The chain recombines TRBV9 with TRBJ2-5; 7 positions match TRBD1. This receptor was taken from a man between 18 and 35 years old in good health. Sequencing used naive CD8+ T cells sorted from blood. The CDR3 sequence is CASSAQGTDIQETQYF. The CDR3 nucleotides are TGTGCCAGCAGCGCCCAAGGGACAGACATTCAAGAGACCCAGTACTTC.